The 20 T cell receptor beta chains listed next were all sequenced from one sample in a study of cytomegalovirus exposure and HLA in healthy donors. 60 Vbeta and 13 Jbeta primers were used in PCR. The assay was immunoSEQ multiplex PCR, and TCRdb's table has in-frame clones only and misses some. Among 170,000 or so clones listed, over 75% were seen once. Specimen: PBMCs. The receptors shown here come from a woman aged 50 to 60 in good health and CMV-seropositive.

V gene TRBV5-1 combines with J gene TRBJ2-6, with TRBD2 as a possible D gene (6 bases). There are 16 residues in the CDR3. CDR1 is SGHRS and CDR2 is YFSETQ in the germline V gene. Between the trimmed V and J ends, which lost 0 bases and 3 bases, there was a span of 10 bases. The CDR3 bases are TGCGCCAGCAGCTTGGGGGGGGAGAGTGGGGCCAACGTCCTGACTTTC. Amino acids: CASSLGGESGANVLTF.

The chain couples TRBV7-3 to TRBJ2-2; D is ambiguous. The V gene's germline CDR1 is SGHTA and CDR2 FQGTGA. The V end lost 4 bases, the J end lost 7 bases, and 13 bases lay between the germline ends. The CDR3 extends over 14 amino acids. The CDR3, as DNA: TGTGCCAGCAGCTCCGGTTTGATAGACGGGGAGCTGTTTTTT. Translation gives CASSSGLIDGELFF.

CDR3 sequence: CASSLPQGTGNTIYF. The DNA for the CDR3 is TGTGCCAGCAGTCTCCCCCAGGGGACTGGAAACACCATATATTTT. J is TRBJ1-3 and V is TRBV28; D perhaps matches TRBD1 (6 bases). The germline CDR1 and CDR2 sequences are MDHEN and SYDVKM. The CDR3 runs 15 residues. Trimming left V 5 bases short and J 2 bases short, with 13 bases between.

CDR3 DNA: TGCAGCGTTGAAGTTCCAATTTCACGTGGGACTATCTACGAGCAGTACTTC. This encodes CSVEVPISRGTIYEQYF. The gene calls are TRBV29-1 and TRBJ2-7; 7 bases map to TRBD2. Germline assignment: CDR1 SQVTM and CDR2 ANQGSEA. V lost 1 base and J lost 3; bases outside the gene matches: 15. This CDR3 is 17 amino acids long.

The chain links TRBV7-9 to TRBJ1-5, with D perhaps TRBD1 (6 bases). The CDR3 sequence is 13 residues long. CDR1 is SEHNR and CDR2 is FQNEAQ in the germline V gene (reference sequence). The ends were cut back, 5 bases at V and 4 bases at J, with 9 bases in the middle. In nucleotides, the CDR3 is TGTGCCAGCAGCGTACAGGGTAATCAGCCCCAGCATTTT. It translates to CASSVQGNQPQHF.

This chain uses TRBV7-6 with TRBJ1-1; D is undetermined. The CDR3 contains 14 residues. CDR1 is SGHVS, CDR2 FNYEAQ, per germline. Trimming took 6 bases from V and 0 from J, leaving 11 bases between them. For the CDR3, the DNA is TGTGCCAGCAGGCCTGAAGCCCTGAACACTGAAGCTTTCTTT. Protein: CASRPEALNTEAFF.

The rearrangement links TRBV21-1 to TRBJ2-2; the table's D call TRBD1 went unverified against the DNA. TRBV21-1 is given as a pseudogene. The CDR3 runs 17 residues. The CDR3 bases are TGTGCCAGCAGCGCCTCAGGCGACAGGGCAAACACCGGGGAGCTGTTTTTT. It specifies CASSASGDRANTGELFF.

V is TRBV7-9 and J is TRBJ2-2; tentative D call: TRBD1 (5 bases). Trimming took 5 bases from V and 0 from J, leaving 7 bases between them. Germline CDR1 is SEHNR and CDR2 is FQNEAQ (reference sequence). This CDR3 spans 14 amino acids. This chain's CDR3 is CASSPGSNTGELFF. In DNA, the CDR3 is TGTGCCAGCAGCCCAGGGTCGAACACCGGGGAGCTGTTTTTT.

The CDR3 loop reads CASSAQETQYF. The CDR3, as DNA: TGTGCCAGCAGCGCGCAAGAGACCCAGTACTTC. The rearrangement joins TRBV11-2 to TRBJ2-5; D is undetermined. The length of the CDR3 is 11 residues. Trimming removed 5 bases from V and 2 bases from J, with 3 bases in between. Germline V CDR1 and CDR2: SGHAT, FQNNGV.

This sequence joins TRBV29-1 and TRBJ1-1, with D perhaps matching TRBD1 (6 bases). This CDR3 spans 12 amino acids. Germline V gene sequence: CDR1 SQVTM, CDR2 ANQGSEA. Trimming removed 4 bases at V and 1 base at J, with 7 bases between. CDR3 sequence: CSVGGQNTEAFF. In nucleotides, the CDR3 is TGCAGCGTTGGGGGACAGAACACTGAAGCTTTCTTT.

The CDR3 DNA reads TGCAGCGTTGAAGATCCTGCAGCGTTCGAGCAGTACTTC. It translates to CSVEDPAAFEQYF. The V gene is TRBV29-1, the J gene TRBJ2-7; D is ambiguous. Trimming shortened V by 0 bases and J by 6 bases, and 12 bases separated the two germline ends. CDR1 and CDR2 (germline): SQVTM, ANQGSEA. The CDR3 has 13 amino acids.

V and J are TRBV4-3 and TRBJ2-7; 9 positions match TRBD1. V dropped 3 bases and J dropped 2; count of bases not matched to a gene: 5. CDR3 length: 15 amino acids. Germline values: CDR1 LGHNA, CDR2 YSLEER. The CDR3 sequence: CASSHSGTGPYEQYF. The CDR3 nucleotides read TGCGCCAGCAGCCATTCCGGGACAGGGCCCTACGAGCAGTACTTC.

This chain connects TRBV7-3 to TRBJ2-2; 9 nucleotides agree with TRBD1. The junction had 3 bases not matched to a gene; V was cut back by 6 bases and J by 4 bases. The CDR3 is made up of 14 amino acids. Germline V lookup: CDR1 SGHTA, CDR2 FQGTGA. CDR3 protein: CASSDRGITGELFF. The CDR3 region has the DNA TGTGCCAGCAGTGACAGGGGGATCACCGGGGAGCTGTTTTTT.

CDR3 residues: CASSLPGLGEQFF. In nucleotides, the CDR3 is TGTGCCAGCAGCTTACCAGGGCTTGGTGAGCAGTTCTTC. The rearrangement uses TRBV7-2 and TRBJ2-1, with a weak D call TRBD1 (5 bases). The CDR3 is made up of 13 amino acids. With 2 bases removed from V and 9 bases from J, the gap between germline ends came to 11 bases. Germline CDR1 and CDR2: SGHTA and FQGNSA.

In this sample, this clone turned up once. The chain carries TRBV5-8 and TRBJ1-1; D may be TRBD1 (6 bases). The CDR3 is made up of 14 amino acids. Per germline, CDR1 SGHTS and CDR2 YDEGEE. Trimming removed 4 bases at V and 5 bases at J, with 15 bases between. The CDR3 is CASSNTGLWTEAFF. The CDR3 nucleotides read TGTGCCAGCAGCAATACAGGGTTATGGACTGAAGCTTTCTTT.

This clone was recorded only once. The chain is built from TRBV7-2 and TRBJ1-3; a weak D match, TRBD1 (6 bases). Germline V lookup: CDR1 SGHTA, CDR2 FQGNSA. CDR3 length: 15 amino acids. V was cut by 6 bases and J by 1 base, with 13 bases left in between. For the CDR3, the DNA is TGTGCCAGCAGTTACTCAGGGGTTTCTGGAAACACCATATATTTT. Translating it yields CASSYSGVSGNTIYF.

The rearrangement joins TRBV7-2 to TRBJ2-5, with TRBD2 matching 7 bases. The CDR3 sequence is 15 residues long. The junction had 10 bases not matched to a gene; V was cut back by 5 bases and J by 4 bases. Germline loops: CDR1 SGHTA, CDR2 FQGNSA. Here the CDR3 reads CASSHGLGGGETQYF. The CDR3 coding sequence is TGTGCCAGCAGCCACGGACTAGGAGGCGGAGAGACCCAGTACTTC.

V usage is TRBV28 and J usage is TRBJ1-5; TRBD1 agrees at 9 bases. There are 15 residues in the CDR3. V trimming: 4 bases; J trimming: 2 bases; junction bases outside the gene matches: 3. Germline V lookup: CDR1 MDHEN, CDR2 SYDVKM. CDR3 bases: TGTGCCAGCAGTTCTACAGGGGGCGGCAATCAGCCCCAGCATTTT. Translated, it gives CASSSTGGGNQPQHF.

The chain combines TRBV6-5 with TRBJ1-5; no reliable D call. The germline V gene encodes CDR1 MNHEY and CDR2 SVGAGI. CDR3 length equals 14 residues. With 6 bases removed from V and 0 bases from J, the gap between germline ends came to 9 bases. DNA for the CDR3: TGTGCCAGCAGGGAGGGATATAGCAATCAGCCCCAGCATTTT. Translating it yields CASREGYSNQPQHF.

This clone was detected only a few times. This chain uses TRBV28 with TRBJ2-5; maybe TRBD2 (6 bases). The J call may be wrong; the DNA end is better matched by TRBJ2-7. CDR3 length: 15 amino acids. Looked up from germline, CDR1 is MDHEN and CDR2 is SYDVKM. CDR3 nucleotides: TGTGCCAGCAGAAAAACGGGAGTCAGCTCCTACGAGCAGTACTTC. Translating it yields CASRKTGVSSYEQYF.